These 22 T cell receptor beta chains were sequenced from one sample in a study of T cells in Graves' hyperthyroidism and ophthalmopathy. Amplified regions were TCR beta CDR3 sequences from RNA transcripts. The TCR CDR3 was amplified in a first-round RT-PCR using the HTBI primer set. One entry per CDR3 protein, called by TCRdb with MiXCR from the multiplex PCR reads. The sample carries approximately 690,000 distinct CDR3 sequences, more than 14% recorded once. The sequencing sample was made of blood. The origin of the receptors is a woman in her 50s with Graves' ophthalmopathy.

V is TRBV29-1 and J is TRBJ2-7, with a tentative D call TRBD1 (6 bases). The CDR3 runs 12 residues. The V end was cut by 7 bases, the J end by 1 base, with 11 bases between. CDR1 is SQVTM and CDR2 is ANQGSEA in the germline V gene. The CDR3 DNA reads TGCAGCGCTACAGGGATTTCCTACGAGCAGTACTTC. Encoded protein: CSATGISYEQYF.

The V gene is TRBV19, the J gene TRBJ1-6; D is possibly TRBD1 (6 bases). Trimming stripped 10 bases from V and 4 bases from J, with 14 bases between. CDR1 and CDR2 (germline): LNHDA, SQIVND (reference sequence). CDR3 length: 14 amino acids. This chain's CDR3 is CATSGTNYNSPLHF. CDR3 nucleotide sequence: TGTGCCACCTCCGGGACAAATTATAATTCACCCCTCCACTTT.

This clonotype appeared many times. V usage is TRBV13 and J usage is TRBJ2-1; unclear D gene. From germline, CDR1 is PRHDT and CDR2 FYEKMQ (reference sequence). The V end lost 3 bases, the J end lost 7 bases, and 13 bases lay between the germline ends. This CDR3 contains 14 residues. CDR3 region: CASSLARNWNEQFF. DNA of the CDR3: TGTGCCAGCAGCTTGGCTAGAAATTGGAATGAGCAGTTCTTC.

V gene TRBV20-1 combines with J gene TRBJ2-3, with D hard to call. The CDR3 length is 12 residues. Germline V gives CDR1 DFQATT, CDR2 SNEGSKA (reference sequence). The V and J ends lost 4 bases and 3 bases respectively, with 8 bases between them. The CDR3 nucleotides are TGCAGTGCTAACGACGTGACAGATACGCAGTATTTT. Amino acids: CSANDVTDTQYF.

The rearrangement links TRBV28 to TRBJ2-6; D call uncertain. The CDR3 runs 17 residues. Per the germline V gene, CDR1 is MDHEN and CDR2 is SYDVKM. The V end lost 2 bases, the J end lost 1 base, and 12 bases lay between the germline ends. This CDR3 reads CASSLKGRTSGANVLTF. The CDR3 region has the DNA TGTGCCAGCAGTTTAAAGGGAAGAACATCTGGGGCCAACGTCCTGACTTTC. The variable domain in full, with the rest retrieved from reference TRBV28 and TRBJ2-6, is DVKVTQSSRYLVKRTGEKVFLECVQDMDHENMFWYRQDPGLGLRLIYFSYDVKMKEKGDIPEGYSVSREKKERFSLILESASTNQTSMYLCASSLKGRTSGANVLTFGAGSRLTVL.

Only one count was recorded for this clonotype. This chain connects TRBV6-1 to TRBJ2-4; weak D call: TRBD1 (6 bases). The germline CDR1 and CDR2 sequences are MNHNS and SASEGT. Deletions cut 5 bases from V and 0 bases from J, with 11 bases between. CDR3 size: 15 residues. The CDR3 nucleotides are TGTGCCAGCAGTCGAGACAGGTTAGCCAAAAACATTCAGTACTTC. Amino acids: CASSRDRLAKNIQYF.

This clonotype was recorded at least ten times. The chain couples TRBV24-1 to TRBJ2-5, with D unresolved. Germline values: CDR1 KGHDR, CDR2 SFDVKD. There are 14 residues in the CDR3. The germline V and J ends were trimmed by 9 bases and 4 bases, with 17 bases remaining between them. Here the CDR3 reads CATYNYEFGETQYF. The CDR3 DNA follows: TGTGCCACCTACAATTACGAGTTCGGAGAGACCCAGTACTTC.

This clonotype occurred many times. The J gene is TRBJ2-5, the V gene TRBV28, with 9 bases that match TRBD1. Trimming took 6 bases from V and 4 from J; bases not matched to a gene: 15. This CDR3 has 17 amino acids. Germline loops: CDR1 MDHEN, CDR2 SYDVKM. CDR3 sequence reads: CASSPTPQGARVETQYF. CDR3 nucleotide sequence: TGTGCCAGCAGCCCCACCCCACAGGGGGCGCGGGTAGAGACCCAGTACTTC. Drawing the rest from reference TRBV28 and TRBJ2-5, the complete variable domain is DVKVTQSSRYLVKRTGEKVFLECVQDMDHENMFWYRQDPGLGLRLIYFSYDVKMKEKGDIPEGYSVSREKKERFSLILESASTNQTSMYLCASSPTPQGARVETQYFGPGTRLLVL.

The chain combines TRBV6-1 with TRBJ2-5, with 14 bases matching TRBD2. CDR1 is MNHNS, CDR2 SASEGT, per germline. This CDR3 has 16 amino acids. V was pared by 6 bases and J by 5 bases, with 8 bases of the junction left unmatched. CDR3 DNA: TGTGCCAGCAGCCAGGGACTAGCGGGAGCGAGGGAGACCCAGTACTTC. Protein: CASSQGLAGARETQYF.

This clonotype was seen many times. The chain is built from TRBV15 and TRBJ2-1; D perhaps matches TRBD2 (6 bases). Germline V CDR1 and CDR2: LNHNV, YYDKDF (reference sequence). Between the trimmed V and J ends, which lost 9 bases and 5 bases, there was a span of 23 bases. CDR3 size: 16 residues. The CDR3: CATQKNKGLQDNEQFF. CDR3 nucleotides: TGTGCCACACAAAAGAATAAGGGACTCCAAGACAATGAGCAGTTCTTC.

The sample holds many counts of this clonotype. V usage is TRBV27 and J usage is TRBJ2-7; D not resolved. Germline V gene lookup returns CDR1 MNHEY and CDR2 SMNVEV (reference sequence). Between the trimmed V and J ends, which lost 5 bases and 7 bases, there was a span of 15 bases. The CDR3 spans 13 residues. CDR3 nucleotides: TGTGCCAGCAGTCCCCCCCCCCCTGGGGAGCAGTACTTC. This encodes CASSPPPPGEQYF.

This clonotype turned up a few times. The CDR3, as DNA: TGCGCCAGCAGCCAAGTCCTTTCGGGAACCTTTCTCTCTGGGGCCAACGTCCTGACTTTC. Translation gives CASSQVLSGTFLSGANVLTF. This chain connects TRBV4-3 to TRBJ2-6, with D possibly matching TRBD2 (5 bases). The CDR3 has 20 residues. V was trimmed by 1 base and J by 0 bases, leaving 19 bases between them. CDR1 LGHNA and CDR2 YSLEER come from the germline V gene.

The genes are TRBV27 and TRBJ2-7, with 8 nucleotides matching TRBD1. Germline CDR1 MNHEY, CDR2 SMNVEV (reference sequence). This CDR3 spans 15 amino acids. The trim removed 1 base at V and 7 bases at J, leaving 9 bases unmatched. In nucleotides, the CDR3 is TGTGCCAGCAGTTTATTCGGGACAGGCCTTGATGAGCAGTACTTC. Protein: CASSLFGTGLDEQYF.

This clonotype was recorded many times. The chain couples TRBV7-9 to TRBJ2-2; D call uncertain. This CDR3 region has 17 residues. V shed 3 bases and J shed 5 bases, with 19 bases lying between them. Germline V CDR1 and CDR2: SEHNR, FQNEAQ (reference sequence). CDR3 protein: CASSFVAGPLRTGELFF. For the CDR3, the DNA is TGTGCCAGCAGCTTTGTAGCAGGCCCCCTTAGAACCGGGGAGCTGTTTTTT.

The table lists this clonotype with many counts. The J gene is TRBJ1-2, the V gene TRBV30, with a possible D match to TRBD1 (5 bases). The V end was cut by 5 bases, the J end by 1 base, with 8 bases between. The CDR3 sequence is 12 residues long. The germline CDR1 and CDR2 sequences are GTSNPN and SVGIG (reference sequence). CDR3 DNA: TGTGCCTGGTGGACACTTAACTATGGCTACACCTTC. It yields the protein CAWWTLNYGYTF.

This clonotype was found a few times. This chain uses TRBV7-3 with TRBJ2-1, with D possibly matching TRBD2 (6 bases). CDR1 and CDR2 from the germline V gene are SGHTA and FQGTGA. The CDR3 runs to 13 residues. V lost 6 bases to trimming and J lost 8 bases, with 14 bases between them. The CDR3 loop is CASSTVREDEQFF. As DNA, the CDR3 is TGTGCCAGCAGTACCGTCAGGGAGGATGAGCAGTTCTTC.

V is TRBV20-1 and J is TRBJ2-2; TRBD2 agrees at 11 bases. The V segment lost 2 bases and the J segment 0 bases; nucleotides outside the gene matches: 14. This CDR3 is 20 amino acids long. CDR1 is DFQATT, CDR2 SNEGSKA, per germline (reference sequence). The CDR3 spells CSARPISGRAGRPNTGELFF. The CDR3 DNA reads TGCAGTGCTAGACCCATTAGCGGGAGGGCGGGACGTCCGAACACCGGGGAGCTGTTTTTT.

Many counts were recorded for this clonotype. J is TRBJ1-1 and V is TRBV28; no definite D call. The CDR3 runs to 14 residues. V lost 3 bases and J 5 bases, leaving 13 bases between the germline ends. Looked up from germline, CDR1 is MDHEN and CDR2 is SYDVKM. The CDR3 DNA sequence: TGTGCCAGCAGTTTCCACCTTTCGGGGACTGAAGCTTTCTTT. Its protein product is CASSFHLSGTEAFF.

About this clonotype itself: Given a much more abundant clone one base away, this may be a read error. The chain joins TRBV7-8 to TRBJ2-3; 7 nucleotides match TRBD2. V shed 4 bases and J 4 bases; nucleotides not matched to a gene: 8. Germline values: CDR1 SGHVS, CDR2 FQNEAQ. CDR3 length: 15 residues. The CDR3 nucleotides are TGTGCCAGCAGCTACCCCGCGACTAGCCCAGATACGCAGTATTTT. Amino acids: CASSYPATSPDTQYF.

This clonotype showed up many times. At one boundary the junction diverges from the germline segment, which might be a read error. The chain joins TRBV12-3 or TRBV12-4 to TRBJ2-2; D is ambiguous. CDR3 size: 13 residues. CDR3 sequence (DNA): TGCGCCAGCAGCTTGGCGAACACCGGGGAGCTGTTTTTT. It translates to CASSLANTGELFF.

This rearrangement joins TRBV15 to TRBJ2-2, with a weak D call TRBD2 (6 bases). V lost 5 bases and J 2 bases, leaving 12 bases between the germline ends. CDR3 length equals 15 residues. Per the germline V gene, CDR1 is LNHNV and CDR2 is YYDKDF (reference sequence). The CDR3 nucleotides are TGTGCCACCAGCGCTGCGGGACCAAACACCGGGGAGCTGTTTTTT. The encoded protein is CATSAAGPNTGELFF.

Regarding this clonotype: A much larger clone differs by one base, so this may be a read error. This chain links TRBV19 with TRBJ2-5; tentatively, D is TRBD1 or TRBD2 (5 bases each). This CDR3 has 14 amino acids. The V gene's germline CDR1 is LNHDA and CDR2 SQIVND (reference sequence). CDR3 loop: CASSLGTSPETRYF. The DNA for the CDR3 is TGTGCCAGTAGTCTAGGGACCTCTCCGGAGACCCGGTACTTC.